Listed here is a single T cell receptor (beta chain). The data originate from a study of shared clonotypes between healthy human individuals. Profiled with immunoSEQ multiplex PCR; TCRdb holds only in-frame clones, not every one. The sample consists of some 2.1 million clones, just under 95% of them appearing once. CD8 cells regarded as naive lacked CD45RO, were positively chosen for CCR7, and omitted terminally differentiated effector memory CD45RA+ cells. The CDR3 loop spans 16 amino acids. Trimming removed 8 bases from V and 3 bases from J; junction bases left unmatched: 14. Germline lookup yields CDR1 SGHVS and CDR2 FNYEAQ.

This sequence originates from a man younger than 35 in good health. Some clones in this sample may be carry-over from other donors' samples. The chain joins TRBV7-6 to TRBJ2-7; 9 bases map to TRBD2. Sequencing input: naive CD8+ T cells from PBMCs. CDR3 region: CASLDRASGTFYEQYF. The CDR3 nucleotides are TGTGCCAGCCTCGATCGGGCTAGCGGGACCTTCTACGAGCAGTACTTC.